This TCR beta chain was sequenced for a study of neurological immune-mediated disorders. The germline V gene has CDR1 DFQATT and CDR2 SNEGSKA (reference sequence). V lost 6 bases to trimming and J lost 3 bases; unmatched junction nucleotides: 10. This CDR3 is built from 14 residues. One entry per CDR3 protein, called by TCRdb with MiXCR from the 5' RACE reads. The sample consists of roughly 57,000 distinct CDR3 sequences, roughly 8.3% of them appearing once. Time point meaning: longitudinal time-point 3. In this sample, this clonotype turned up many times. The chain employs TRBV20-1 and TRBJ2-7, with 8 bases matching TRBD1. This TCR derives from a woman between 35 and 50 years old in good health. Sequenced material: PBMCs. The CDR3: CSASPTGDFYEQYF. DNA of the CDR3: TGCAGTGCAAGTCCGACAGGGGACTTCTACGAGCAGTACTTC.